The clone carrying this TCR beta chain has ten or more counts. The target antigen is unknown. Construction of the TCRbeta library involved unique molecular identifiers. TCRdb independently ran MiXCR on the PCR reads; one entry per CDR3 protein. The table records some 830,000 distinct CDR3 sequences, approximately 15% of them present only once. V shed 6 bases and J shed 0 bases, with 9 bases lying between them. The CDR3 totals 14 residues. The sample belongs to a study of T-cell reconstitution after alpha-beta-depleted transplantation in children. Study results and limitations: Expanded graft clones, several hundred of them, were reportedly the source of alpha-beta T cells about two months after transplant.

Here the sequenced sample was PBMCs, mostly from graft donor cells, taken 360 days after TCRalphabeta/CD19-depleted stem cell transplant. This clonotype was sampled from a male patient aged 5 to 17 who had a stem cell transplant for acute lymphoblastic leukemia, so the T cells may come from the graft donor. The chain has TRBV12-3 or TRBV12-4 and TRBJ1-5; the D is unclear. This chain's CDR3 is CASSLGRSNQPQHF. DNA of the CDR3: TGTGCCAGCAGCCTAGGACGTAGCAATCAGCCCCAGCATTTT.